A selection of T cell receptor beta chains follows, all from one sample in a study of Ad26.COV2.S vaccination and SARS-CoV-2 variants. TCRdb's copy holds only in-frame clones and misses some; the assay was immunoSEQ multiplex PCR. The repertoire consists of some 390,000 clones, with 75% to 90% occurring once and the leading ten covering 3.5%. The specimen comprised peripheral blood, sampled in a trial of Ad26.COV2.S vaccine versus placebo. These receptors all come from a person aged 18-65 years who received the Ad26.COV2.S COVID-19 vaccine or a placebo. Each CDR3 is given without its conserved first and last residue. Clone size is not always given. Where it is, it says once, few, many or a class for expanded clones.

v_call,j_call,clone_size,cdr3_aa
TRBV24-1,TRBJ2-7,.,ATSDQGDRASHEQY
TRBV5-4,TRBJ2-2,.,ASSLNHGGDTGELF
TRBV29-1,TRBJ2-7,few,SVESAGSSYEQY
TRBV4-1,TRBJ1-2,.,ASSQAGGQGAPNYGYT
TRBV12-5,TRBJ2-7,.,ASGFRGGGFTSYEQY
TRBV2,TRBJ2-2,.,ASSDLVFTGELF
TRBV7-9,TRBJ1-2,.,ASSPFGQGLVGYT
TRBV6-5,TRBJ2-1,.,ASSTRAYNEQF
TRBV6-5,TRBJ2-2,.,ASTYRGNTGELF
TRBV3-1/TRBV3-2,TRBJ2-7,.,ASSPGQPYEQY
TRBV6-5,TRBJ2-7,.,ASSYGGVEYEQY
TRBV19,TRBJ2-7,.,ASSPNSGSYEQY
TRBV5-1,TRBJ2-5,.,ASIPYGSGGKETQY
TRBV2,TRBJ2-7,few,ASSVDNSYEQY
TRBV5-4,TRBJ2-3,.,ASSSRDRADTQY
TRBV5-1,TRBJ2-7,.,ASSPSVVSGGEQY
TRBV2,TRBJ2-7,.,ASSEEVRDSYEQY
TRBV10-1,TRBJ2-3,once,ASSGGVSGGDTQY
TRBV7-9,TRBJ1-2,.,ASSFVAGSYGYT
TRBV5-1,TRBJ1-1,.,ASSLDQYTEAF
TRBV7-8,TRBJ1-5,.,ASSLAHNSNQPQH
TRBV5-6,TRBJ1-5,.,ASSLASGAYQPQH
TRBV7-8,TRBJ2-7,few,ASSLRQGKGDQQY
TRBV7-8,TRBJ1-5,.,ASSSLQGARYYSNQPQH
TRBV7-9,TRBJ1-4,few,ASSRTTTRTGSNEKLF
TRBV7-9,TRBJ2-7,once,ASSLEERGSSYEQY